This T cell receptor beta chain comes out of a study of blood T cell repertoires in COVID-19. Study-level information: Specimens from acute and convalescent COVID-19 originated in the United States, Italy and Spain.

The CDR3 has 16 amino acids. Germline V gene sequence: CDR1 MNHNS, CDR2 SASEGT. The V gene end was trimmed by 3 bases and the J gene end by 5 bases; junction bases not matched to a gene: 11. Original processing notes: Reference gene primers were amplified, and this amplification served to estimate nucleated cell counts. TCRdb keeps only in-frame clones here, not all; method: immunoSEQ multiplex PCR. V and J calls and clone size are copied from that table; D and trimming were computed from the DNA. The sample holds under 300,000 clones, about 85% seen once. The J gene is TRBJ2-5, the V gene TRBV6-1; 8 nucleotides agree with TRBD2. Sequenced sample: peripheral blood. This sequence was found in a man aged 25 to 40 who had recovered from COVID-19. For the CDR3, the DNA is TGTGCCAGCAGTGACAATAGCGGGGAAAGTCGGGAGACCCAGTACTTC. Translated, it gives CASSDNSGESRETQYF.